The rows below give T cell receptor beta chains drawn from one sample of a study of blood T cell repertoires in COVID-19. Some clones are missing from TCRdb's copy, which holds only in-frame ones; the method was immunoSEQ multiplex PCR. The data contain roughly 500,000 clones, 89% of them seen just once; the ten biggest clones take up roughly 0.84%. Material for sequencing was peripheral blood. The receptors originated from a man aged 18-30 years with COVID-19, enrolled during active disease. Each CDR3 is given with its conserved first and last residue. A D gene is named only where the DNA matches it firmly. Clone size appears in some rows only: once, few, many, or a class for an expanded clone.

v_gene: TRBV5-1; abundance: .; d_gene: TRBD1; j_gene: TRBJ1-4; CDR3nt: TGCGCCAGCAGCTCGGGACAGGGGGCCCTTTATGAAAAACTGTTTTTT; CDR3aa: CASSSGQGALYEKLFF
v_gene: TRBV12-3/TRBV12-4; abundance: .; d_gene: .; j_gene: TRBJ2-7; CDR3nt: TGTGCCAGCAGTTTACGAAGAGCCTACGAGCAGTACTTC; CDR3aa: CASSLRRAYEQYF
v_gene: TRBV24-1; abundance: .; d_gene: .; j_gene: TRBJ1-3; CDR3nt: TGTGCCACCAGTGATTTGCGGACAGCTCGTAGGGGAAACACCATATATTTT; CDR3aa: CATSDLRTARRGNTIYF
v_gene: TRBV13; abundance: few; d_gene: .; j_gene: TRBJ2-7; CDR3nt: TGTGCCAGCAGTCAGGCCGCCTACGAGCAGTACTTC; CDR3aa: CASSQAAYEQYF
v_gene: TRBV10-1; abundance: .; d_gene: .; j_gene: TRBJ2-7; CDR3nt: TGCGCCAGCAGTCCCAACAGGAATCCCTACGAGCAGTACTTC; CDR3aa: CASSPNRNPYEQYF
v_gene: TRBV11-3; abundance: .; d_gene: TRBD2; j_gene: TRBJ2-3; CDR3nt: TGTGCCAGCAGCTTCGAGGGAGGGCCGGGAGATACGCAGTATTTT; CDR3aa: CASSFEGGPGDTQYF
v_gene: TRBV2; abundance: .; d_gene: .; j_gene: TRBJ1-3; CDR3nt: TGTGCCAGCAGTGAAGCTGCAGGCAACACCATATATTTT; CDR3aa: CASSEAAGNTIYF
v_gene: TRBV4-1; abundance: .; d_gene: .; j_gene: TRBJ2-5; CDR3nt: TGCGCCAGCAGCCAAGGCCGCGGGGCCCAAGAGACCCAGTACTTC; CDR3aa: CASSQGRGAQETQYF
v_gene: TRBV6-1; abundance: .; d_gene: .; j_gene: TRBJ1-4; CDR3nt: TGTGCCAGCAGTGATCAGGCGGGGGCTGAAAAACTGTTTTTT; CDR3aa: CASSDQAGAEKLFF
v_gene: TRBV19; abundance: .; d_gene: TRBD1; j_gene: TRBJ1-2; CDR3nt: TGTGCCAGTAGGGACAGGGTAGGAGGCTACACCTTC; CDR3aa: CASRDRVGGYTF
v_gene: TRBV7-2; abundance: .; d_gene: TRBD2; j_gene: TRBJ2-1; CDR3nt: TGTGCCAGCAGCTGGGGACTAGCGGGGGGCGACAATGAGCAGTTCTTC; CDR3aa: CASSWGLAGGDNEQFF
v_gene: TRBV13; abundance: .; d_gene: TRBD2; j_gene: TRBJ2-6; CDR3nt: TGTGCCAGCAGCCTATGGGGGAGCGGGACCGCCTCTGGGGCCAACGTCCTGACTTTC; CDR3aa: CASSLWGSGTASGANVLTF
v_gene: TRBV9; abundance: .; d_gene: TRBD2; j_gene: TRBJ2-1; CDR3nt: TGTGCCAGCAGCCCCCGACTGGAGGCTAGCGGTTACAATGAGCAGTTCTTC; CDR3aa: CASSPRLEASGYNEQFF
v_gene: TRBV6-5; abundance: .; d_gene: TRBD2; j_gene: TRBJ2-7; CDR3nt: TGTGCCAGCTCCGGGACTAGCAGGGAGCAGTACTTC; CDR3aa: CASSGTSREQYF
v_gene: TRBV5-4; abundance: once; d_gene: .; j_gene: TRBJ1-2; CDR3nt: TGTGCCAGCAGCTCTGAGGGGGGGGCTAACTATGGCTACACCTTC; CDR3aa: CASSSEGGANYGYTF
v_gene: TRBV7-6; abundance: once; d_gene: TRBD2; j_gene: TRBJ2-1; CDR3nt: TGTGCCAGCAGCAGCGGACTAGCGGCTTACAATGAGCAGTTCTTC; CDR3aa: CASSSGLAAYNEQFF
v_gene: TRBV6-5; abundance: .; d_gene: .; j_gene: TRBJ2-7; CDR3nt: TGTGCCAGCAGCCACGGGTGGCAGGGGAACGAGCAGTACTTC; CDR3aa: CASSHGWQGNEQYF
v_gene: TRBV5-4; abundance: .; d_gene: .; j_gene: TRBJ2-2; CDR3nt: TGTGCCAGCAGCTTGACGGGGGCCGGGGAGCTGTTTTTT; CDR3aa: CASSLTGAGELFF
v_gene: TRBV4-1; abundance: .; d_gene: TRBD2; j_gene: TRBJ2-7; CDR3nt: TGCGCCAGCAGCCAAGGAGAGCGGGAGGTCGACGAGCAGTACTTC; CDR3aa: CASSQGEREVDEQYF
v_gene: TRBV11-2; abundance: .; d_gene: .; j_gene: TRBJ2-7; CDR3nt: TGTGCCAGCAGCTCCTACGCCGAGCAGTACTTC; CDR3aa: CASSSYAEQYF
v_gene: TRBV5-4; abundance: once; d_gene: TRBD2; j_gene: TRBJ2-3; CDR3nt: TGTGCCAGCAGCTTGAAAAGCGGGGAGGATACGCAGTATTTT; CDR3aa: CASSLKSGEDTQYF
v_gene: TRBV5-4; abundance: .; d_gene: TRBD2; j_gene: TRBJ2-1; CDR3nt: TGTGCCAGCAGCTCTGGGCGACTAGCGGCACACAATGAGCAGTTCTTC; CDR3aa: CASSSGRLAAHNEQFF
v_gene: TRBV14; abundance: .; d_gene: TRBD1; j_gene: TRBJ2-5; CDR3nt: TGTGCCAGCAACGGACAGGGTTTCGAGACCCAGTACTTC; CDR3aa: CASNGQGFETQYF
v_gene: TRBV6-6; abundance: .; d_gene: .; j_gene: TRBJ2-2; CDR3nt: TGTGCCAGCAGTCCGCATCACAGGGAGCGCGGGGAGCTGTTTTTT; CDR3aa: CASSPHHRERGELFF
v_gene: TRBV12-5; abundance: .; d_gene: TRBD1; j_gene: TRBJ1-2; CDR3nt: TGTGCTAGTGGTTTGGATGGACAGGTCGGGCGAGGCTACACCTTC; CDR3aa: CASGLDGQVGRGYTF
v_gene: TRBV7-6; abundance: .; d_gene: .; j_gene: TRBJ1-6; CDR3nt: TGTGCCAGCAGCCAGAACATGGGCGGGAGCTCCTATAATTCACCCCTCCACTTT; CDR3aa: CASSQNMGGSSYNSPLHF
v_gene: TRBV19; abundance: .; d_gene: TRBD1; j_gene: TRBJ1-1; CDR3nt: TGTGCCAGTAGTCCTCGGACAGGGTCCATGAACACTGAAGCTTTCTTT; CDR3aa: CASSPRTGSMNTEAFF
v_gene: TRBV7-9; abundance: .; d_gene: TRBD1; j_gene: TRBJ2-7; CDR3nt: TGTGCCAGCAGCCCACGGGACAGCGCCTACGAGCAGTACTTC; CDR3aa: CASSPRDSAYEQYF
v_gene: TRBV5-6; abundance: .; d_gene: .; j_gene: TRBJ2-7; CDR3nt: TGTGCCAGCAGCTTGTTCGTCCGGGTCTACGAGCAGTACTTC; CDR3aa: CASSLFVRVYEQYF